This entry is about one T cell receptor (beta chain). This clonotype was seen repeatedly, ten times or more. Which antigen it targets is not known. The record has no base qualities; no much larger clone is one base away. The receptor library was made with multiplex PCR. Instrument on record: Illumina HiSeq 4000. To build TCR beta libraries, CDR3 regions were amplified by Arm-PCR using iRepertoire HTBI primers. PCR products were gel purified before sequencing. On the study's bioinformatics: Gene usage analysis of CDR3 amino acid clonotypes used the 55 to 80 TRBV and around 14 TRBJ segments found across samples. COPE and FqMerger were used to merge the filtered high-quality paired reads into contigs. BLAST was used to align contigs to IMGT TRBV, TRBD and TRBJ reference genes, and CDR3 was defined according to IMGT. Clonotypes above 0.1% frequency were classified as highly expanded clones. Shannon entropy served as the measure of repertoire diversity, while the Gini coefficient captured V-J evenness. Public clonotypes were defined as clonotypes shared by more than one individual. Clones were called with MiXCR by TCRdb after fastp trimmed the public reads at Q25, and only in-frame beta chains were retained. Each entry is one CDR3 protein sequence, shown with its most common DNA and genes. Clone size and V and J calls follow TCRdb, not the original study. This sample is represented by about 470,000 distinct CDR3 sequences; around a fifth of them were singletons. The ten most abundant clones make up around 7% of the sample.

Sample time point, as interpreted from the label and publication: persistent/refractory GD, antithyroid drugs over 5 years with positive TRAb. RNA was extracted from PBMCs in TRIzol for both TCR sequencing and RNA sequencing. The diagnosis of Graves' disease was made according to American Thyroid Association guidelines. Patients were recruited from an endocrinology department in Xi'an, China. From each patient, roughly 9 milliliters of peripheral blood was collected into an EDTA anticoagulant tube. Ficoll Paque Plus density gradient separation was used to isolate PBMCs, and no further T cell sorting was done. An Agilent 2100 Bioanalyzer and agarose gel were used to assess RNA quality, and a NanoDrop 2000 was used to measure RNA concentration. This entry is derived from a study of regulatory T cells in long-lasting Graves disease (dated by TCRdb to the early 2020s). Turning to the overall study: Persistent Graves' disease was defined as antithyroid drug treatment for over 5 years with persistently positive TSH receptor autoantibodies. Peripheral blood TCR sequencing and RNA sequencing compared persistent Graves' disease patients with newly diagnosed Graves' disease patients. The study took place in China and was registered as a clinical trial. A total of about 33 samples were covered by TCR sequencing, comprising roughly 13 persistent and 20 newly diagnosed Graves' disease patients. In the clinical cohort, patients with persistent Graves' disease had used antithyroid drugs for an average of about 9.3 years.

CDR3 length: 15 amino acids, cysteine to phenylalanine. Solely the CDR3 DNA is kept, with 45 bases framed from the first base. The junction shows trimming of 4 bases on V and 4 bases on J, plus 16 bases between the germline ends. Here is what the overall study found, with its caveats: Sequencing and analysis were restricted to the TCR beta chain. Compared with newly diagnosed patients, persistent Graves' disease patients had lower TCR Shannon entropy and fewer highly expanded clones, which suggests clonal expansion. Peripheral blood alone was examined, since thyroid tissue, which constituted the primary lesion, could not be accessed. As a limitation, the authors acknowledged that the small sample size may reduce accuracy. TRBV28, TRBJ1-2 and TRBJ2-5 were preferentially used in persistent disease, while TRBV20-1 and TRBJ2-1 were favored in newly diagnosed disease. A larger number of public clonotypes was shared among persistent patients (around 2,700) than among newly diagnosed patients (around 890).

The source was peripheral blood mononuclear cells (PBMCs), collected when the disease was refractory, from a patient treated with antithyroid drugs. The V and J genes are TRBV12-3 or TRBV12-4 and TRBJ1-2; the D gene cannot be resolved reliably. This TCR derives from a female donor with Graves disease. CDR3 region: CASSSGLYDSYGYTF. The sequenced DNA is TGTGCCAGCAGTTCCGGACTTTATGATAGCTATGGCTACACCTTC.